Below, 17 T cell receptor beta chains from the same sample are listed, as sequenced in a study of T cells in Graves' hyperthyroidism and ophthalmopathy. RNA transcripts provided the source from which TCR beta CDR3 regions were amplified. Researchers ran a first-round RT-PCR on the TCR CDR3 using the HTBI primer set. TCRdb re-called the multiplex PCR reads with MiXCR, one entry per CDR3 protein. The sample records about 640,000 distinct CDR3 sequences, less than 25% being singletons. Specimen: blood. The receptors were sampled from a man aged 30-40 years with Graves' ophthalmopathy.

The V call is TRBV20-1, the J call TRBJ2-7, with D maybe TRBD1 (6 bases). The germline gives CDR1 DFQATT, CDR2 SNEGSKA (reference sequence). CDR3 length: 13 residues. V lost 0 bases to trimming and J lost 4 bases, with 10 bases between them. The DNA of the CDR3 is TGCAGTGCTAGAGAGGGCAGGGGATACGAGCAGTACTTC. Translation gives CSAREGRGYEQYF.

In its sample, this clonotype was seen a few times. The chain couples TRBV7-9 to TRBJ1-6, with D possibly matching TRBD1 (6 bases). There are 18 residues in the CDR3. The germline V gene has CDR1 SEHNR and CDR2 FQNEAQ (reference sequence). V was shortened by 5 bases and J by 0 bases, with 17 bases between the two germline ends. The CDR3 DNA sequence: TGTGCCAGCAGCCTCCCTACGGGGACAAGCTCCTATAATTCACCCCTCCACTTT. Amino acid sequence: CASSLPTGTSSYNSPLHF.

The rearrangement joins TRBV4-1 to TRBJ1-5, with D unclear. The germline V gene has CDR1 MGHRA and CDR2 YSYEKL. Trimming left V 1 base short and J 4 bases short, with 5 bases between. This CDR3 is 13 amino acids long. CDR3 DNA sequence: TGCGCCAGCAGCCAAGTTAGGAATCAGCCCCAGCATTTT. Its translation: CASSQVRNQPQHF.

The J gene is TRBJ1-6, the V gene TRBV5-6; D unclear. V was shortened by 1 base and J by 6 bases, with 11 bases between the two germline ends. The CDR3 is 15 amino acids. Looked up from germline, CDR1 is SGHDT and CDR2 is YYEEEE. The CDR3 loop is CASSLFGGGNSPLHF. Here the CDR3 DNA reads TGTGCCAGCAGCTTGTTTGGTGGTGGTAATTCACCCCTCCACTTT.

In this sample, this clonotype turned up a few times. This chain uses TRBV15 with TRBJ2-1; TRBD1 might be the D (6 bases). Germline V lookup: CDR1 LNHNV, CDR2 YYDKDF (reference sequence). V lost 10 bases and J 6 bases, leaving 10 bases between the germline ends. This CDR3 is 11 amino acids long. CDR3 loop: CAIAGVNEQFF. CDR3 nucleotides: TGTGCCATCGCAGGGGTCAATGAGCAGTTCTTC.

The V and J genes are TRBV7-8 and TRBJ1-1; a possible D gene is TRBD1 (6 bases). Germline CDR1 SGHVS, CDR2 FQNEAQ. This CDR3 is built from 16 residues. V was trimmed by 0 bases and J by 3 bases, leaving 14 bases between them. As DNA, the CDR3 is TGTGCCAGCAGCTTAGCGGGAGGGGGACCGTACACTGAAGCTTTCTTT. Protein sequence: CASSLAGGGPYTEAFF.

The chain has TRBV20-1 and TRBJ2-7, with 13 nucleotides matching TRBD2. The J segment lost 0 bases and the V segment lost 1 base, leaving 9 bases of the junction unmatched. Germline lookup yields CDR1 DFQATT and CDR2 SNEGSKA (reference sequence). The CDR3 is 18 residues long. The CDR3 DNA sequence: TGCAGTGCTAGAGGAACCGGGACTAGCGGGATGGCCTCCTACGAGCAGTACTTC. This sequence encodes CSARGTGTSGMASYEQYF.

The chain has TRBV11-2 and TRBJ2-3; D is possibly TRBD1 (5 bases). This CDR3 is built from 14 residues. Germline V gene data show CDR1 as SGHAT and CDR2 as FQNNGV. The CDR3 here is CSPAGPLYRDTQYF. DNA of the CDR3: TGTTCCCCGGCCGGGCCCCTTTACAGGGATACGCAGTATTTT.

About this clonotype itself: This may be a read error: a much more frequent sequence differs by one nucleotide. The chain employs TRBV30 and TRBJ2-5, with TRBD1 matching 11 bases. V lost 0 bases to trimming and J lost 4 bases; unmatched junction nucleotides: 1. CDR1 is GTSNPN, CDR2 SVGIG, per germline (reference sequence). CDR3 length equals 14 residues. The CDR3 DNA follows: TGTGCCTGGAGTGTAGGGACAGGGGGAGAGACCCAGTACTTC. It is translated as CAWSVGTGGETQYF.

This clonotype occurred a few times. The chain has TRBV5-8 and TRBJ1-1, with D possibly being TRBD1 (5 bases). The CDR3 is 15 residues long. Per the germline V gene, CDR1 is SGHTS and CDR2 is YDEGEE. V gave up 2 bases and J gave up 3 bases, with 14 bases separating them. CDR3 residues: CASSFLPGVDTEAFF. In nucleotides, the CDR3 is TGTGCCAGCAGCTTCCTTCCGGGGGTAGACACTGAAGCTTTCTTT.

This clonotype was recorded at least ten times. This chain links TRBV20-1 with TRBJ2-3, with D hard to call. V dropped 6 bases and J dropped 2 bases, with 12 bases sitting between them. Germline lookup yields CDR1 DFQATT and CDR2 SNEGSKA (reference sequence). The CDR3 length is 13 residues. The CDR3, as DNA: TGCAGTGCCCGTCCGGCTAACACAGATACGCAGTATTTT. Residues: CSARPANTDTQYF.

The sample holds many counts of this clonotype. The V and J genes are TRBV4-1 and TRBJ2-7; the D gene is possibly TRBD2 (6 bases). CDR3 length equals 16 residues. Per the germline V gene, CDR1 is MGHRA and CDR2 is YSYEKL. V dropped 0 bases and J dropped 3 bases, with 15 bases sitting between them. CDR3 loop: CASSQDLAGLHYEQYF. Written as DNA, the CDR3 is TGCGCCAGCAGCCAAGATCTGGCGGGACTCCACTACGAGCAGTACTTC.

This clonotype was seen repeatedly, ten times or more. This rearrangement joins TRBV7-2 to TRBJ1-5; D is ambiguous. CDR3 length equals 12 residues. Germline CDR1 SGHTA, CDR2 FQGNSA. V was shortened by 3 bases and J by 5 bases, with 5 bases between the two germline ends. CDR3 nucleotides: TGTGCCAGCAGCTTGGGGTATCAGCCCCAGCATTTT. Protein product: CASSLGYQPQHF. The variable domain in full, with the rest retrieved from reference TRBV7-2 and TRBJ1-5, is GAGVSQSPSNKVTEKGKDVELRCDPISGHTALYWYRQSLGQGLEFLIYFQGNSAPDKSGLPSDRFSAERTGGSVSTLTIQRTQQEDSAVYLCASSLGYQPQHFGDGTRLSIL.

The table lists this clonotype with a count of one. This chain links TRBV9 with TRBJ2-7, with a tentative D call TRBD1 (6 bases). There are 15 residues in the CDR3. Between the trimmed V and J ends, which lost 4 bases and 3 bases, there was a span of 17 bases. Per the germline V gene, CDR1 is SGDLS and CDR2 is YYNGEE. The CDR3 region is CASSPAGQPLYEQYF. The DNA of the CDR3 is TGTGCCAGCAGCCCCGCCGGACAGCCCCTCTACGAGCAGTACTTC.

This clonotype was picked up many times. The genes are TRBV11-2 and TRBJ1-1, with D possibly TRBD1 on 6 matching bases. The CDR3 consists of 15 residues. Germline assignment: CDR1 SGHAT and CDR2 FQNNGV. Trimming took off 1 base at V and 3 bases at J, with 12 bases between the two ends. In DNA, the CDR3 is TGTGCCAGCAGCTTAGCGCAGGGGCTAGACACTGAAGCTTTCTTT. Protein sequence: CASSLAQGLDTEAFF.

This clonotype was seen repeatedly, ten times or more. The CDR3 DNA reads TGTGCCAGCAGGCAGACTAGCGGGAGCCTCAATGAGCAGTTCTTC. This encodes CASRQTSGSLNEQFF. The V gene is TRBV7-9, the J gene TRBJ2-1; 12 bases fit TRBD2. This CDR3 spans 15 amino acids. J gave up 6 bases and V 6 bases, and 6 bases lay outside the gene matches. Germline CDR1 reads SEHNR; CDR2 reads FQNEAQ (reference sequence).

The chain carries TRBV13 and TRBJ2-3; 13 bases map to TRBD2. The CDR3 consists of 17 residues. In germline, CDR1 is PRHDT, CDR2 FYEKMQ (reference sequence). V trimming: 5 bases; J trimming: 2 bases; junction bases outside the gene matches: 7. CDR3 in DNA: TGTGCCAGCAGCGATCGGACTAGCGGGGGCATCACAGATACGCAGTATTTT. It codes for CASSDRTSGGITDTQYF.